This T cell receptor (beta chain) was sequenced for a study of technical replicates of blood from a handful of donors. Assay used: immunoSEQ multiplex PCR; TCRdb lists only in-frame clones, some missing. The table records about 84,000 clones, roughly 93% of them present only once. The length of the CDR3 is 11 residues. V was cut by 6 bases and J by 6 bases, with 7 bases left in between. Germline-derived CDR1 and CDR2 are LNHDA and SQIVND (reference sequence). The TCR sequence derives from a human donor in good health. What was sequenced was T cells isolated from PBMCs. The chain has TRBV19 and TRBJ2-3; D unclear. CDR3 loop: CASRAGDTQYF. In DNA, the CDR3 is TGTGCCAGTAGGGCCGGGGATACGCAGTATTTT.